The 20 T cell receptor beta chains listed next were all sequenced from one sample in a study of blood T cell repertoires in COVID-19. The repertoire was sequenced with immunoSEQ multiplex PCR; TCRdb's copy has only in-frame clones and lacks some. Counted here are about 39,000 clones, approximately 90% occurring once; the ten biggest clones make up 2% to 2.5%. Material for sequencing was peripheral blood. These receptors all come from a middle-aged man with active COVID-19.

The count of this clone is one. V is TRBV11-3 and J is TRBJ1-1; no reliable D call. Germline CDR1 and CDR2: SGHNT and YENEEA. V gave up 5 bases and J gave up 0 bases, with 7 bases separating them. The CDR3 is 13 amino acids. CDR3 sequence reads: CASSDQMNTEAFF. CDR3 coding DNA: TGTGCCAGCAGCGATCAGATGAACACTGAAGCTTTCTTT.

The table lists this clone with a few counts. The gene calls are TRBV29-1 and TRBJ1-4; TRBD1 agrees at 8 bases. This CDR3 contains 14 residues. CDR1 SQVTM and CDR2 ANQGSEA come from the germline V gene. J was trimmed by 2 bases and V by 7 bases; bases with no gene match: 6. As DNA, the CDR3 is TGCAGCGCCGTACAGGGGGGTACTAATGAAAAACTGTTTTTT. Its translation is CSAVQGGTNEKLFF.

This chain joins TRBV5-4 and TRBJ1-1; D unclear. In germline, CDR1 is SGHNT, CDR2 YYREEE (reference sequence). The V and J ends lost 4 bases and 5 bases respectively, with 15 bases between them. The CDR3 is 14 amino acids. The CDR3 sequence is CASSPPNGETEAFF. DNA of the CDR3: TGTGCCAGCAGCCCCCCCAACGGGGAAACTGAAGCTTTCTTT.

J is TRBJ1-4 and V is TRBV30; a weak D match, TRBD1 (6 bases). The germline V and J ends were trimmed by 6 bases and 3 bases, with 14 bases remaining between them. The CDR3 runs to 14 residues. From germline, CDR1 is GTSNPN and CDR2 SVGIG (reference sequence). The CDR3 DNA is TGTGCCTGCAAATTGGGGGCATCTAATGAAAAACTGTTTTTT. Amino acid sequence: CACKLGASNEKLFF.

The chain combines TRBV6-2 or TRBV6-3 with TRBJ1-3; D is unclear. V was shortened by 5 bases and J by 11 bases, with 10 bases between the two germline ends. The CDR3 sequence is 11 residues long. Germline values: CDR1 MNHEY, CDR2 SVGEGT. This chain's CDR3 is CASSRGVSIYF. The DNA of the CDR3 is TGTGCCAGCAGTCGGGGTGTATCCATATATTTT.

V and J are TRBV4-3 and TRBJ2-5; D ambiguous. The germline V gene has CDR1 LGHNA and CDR2 YSLEER. The CDR3 consists of 15 residues. Trimming left V 0 bases short and J 2 bases short, with 10 bases between. CDR3 sequence (DNA): TGCGCCAGCAGCCAAGATATACTACCGCAAGAGACCCAGTACTTC. Amino acid sequence: CASSQDILPQETQYF.

The V gene is TRBV2, the J gene TRBJ1-2; D is perhaps TRBD1 (6 bases). The V and J ends lost 10 bases and 6 bases respectively, with 21 bases between them. This CDR3 contains 14 residues. In germline, CDR1 is SNHLY, CDR2 FYNNEI. The CDR3 here is CATSWGGASDGYTF. CDR3 bases: TGTGCCACCTCCTGGGGGGGGGCTTCGGATGGCTACACCTTC.

The CDR3 DNA sequence: TGTGCCAGCAGCCAAGACCACACAGGACAGGGAGGGGTGTATGGCTACACCTTC. As protein: CASSQDHTGQGGVYGYTF. The chain recombines TRBV4-2 with TRBJ1-2; 8 bases align to TRBD1. Germline values: CDR1 LGHNA, CDR2 YNFKEQ. The CDR3 sequence is 18 residues long. The junction had 14 bases not matched to a gene; V was cut back by 0 bases and J by 5 bases.

The chain links TRBV5-5 to TRBJ1-2, with D uncertain. The CDR3 is made up of 15 amino acids. The germline gives CDR1 SGHKS, CDR2 YYEKEE (reference sequence). Between the trimmed V and J ends, which lost 1 base and 2 bases, there was a span of 12 bases. CDR3 in amino acids: CASSLYGEPNYGYTF. For the CDR3, the DNA is TGTGCCAGCAGCTTGTACGGAGAACCAAACTATGGCTACACCTTC.

J is TRBJ2-2 and V is TRBV5-1; 8 positions agree with TRBD1. Per germline, CDR1 SGHRS and CDR2 YFSETQ. V dropped 5 bases and J dropped 1; count of bases not matched to a gene: 4. This CDR3 is built from 15 residues. CDR3 sequence reads: CASSYGTGNTGELFF. CDR3 in DNA: TGCGCCAGCAGTTACGGGACAGGGAACACCGGGGAGCTGTTTTTT. The variable domain in full, completed from reference TRBV5-1 and TRBJ2-2, reads KAGVTQTPRYLIKTRGQQVTLSCSPISGHRSVSWYQQTPGQGLQFLFEYFSETQRNKGNFPGRFSGRQFSNSRSEMNVSTLELGDSALYLCASSYGTGNTGELFFGEGSRLTVL.

The chain joins TRBV29-1 to TRBJ1-1, with 7 bases that match TRBD1. The junction had 9 bases not matched to a gene; V was cut back by 7 bases and J by 10 bases. The V gene's germline CDR1 is SQVTM and CDR2 ANQGSEA. The CDR3 length is 11 residues. The DNA of the CDR3 is TGCAGCGGGGAGACAGGGCGGGGAGCTTTCTTT. It translates to CSGETGRGAFF.

The V call is TRBV12-5, the J call TRBJ2-5, with D possibly matching TRBD2 (5 bases). V was cut by 5 bases and J by 7 bases, with 20 bases left in between. The CDR3 totals 15 residues. In germline, CDR1 is LGHNT, CDR2 FRNRAP. The DNA of the CDR3 is TGTGCTAGTGGTGGCGGGCGTTTCCAGCGAGGGACCCAGTACTTC. Its translation: CASGGGRFQRGTQYF.

In the case of this clone: This sample also contains other DNA sequences that code for the same CDR3. V is TRBV11-2 and J is TRBJ2-7; TRBD2 might be the D (7 bases). The V end was cut by 5 bases, the J end by 4 bases, with 15 bases between. CDR1 and CDR2 (germline): SGHAT, FQNNGV. The CDR3 extends over 14 amino acids. CDR3 DNA sequence: TGTGCCAGCAGCCTGGGCGGGGGCATTTACGAGCAGTACTTC. It specifies CASSLGGGIYEQYF.

This chain connects TRBV6-5 to TRBJ1-2; possibly TRBD1 for D (6 bases). The CDR3 sequence is 14 residues long. In germline, CDR1 is MNHEY, CDR2 SVGAGI. V dropped 11 bases and J dropped 4 bases, with 20 bases sitting between them. CDR3 sequence: CAGGKMGAAYGYTF. Written as DNA, the CDR3 is TGTGCCGGGGGAAAGATGGGGGCGGCCTATGGCTACACCTTC.

The chain uses TRBV6-4 and TRBJ2-3, with D unclear. Germline V gives CDR1 MRHNA, CDR2 SNTAGT. The CDR3 is 16 amino acids. V gave up 10 bases and J gave up 2 bases, with 22 bases separating them. The CDR3 region is CATGSDRRLYTDTQYF. CDR3 sequence (DNA): TGTGCCACCGGATCGGATCGGCGGTTATACACAGATACGCAGTATTTT.

The chain is built from TRBV12-5 and TRBJ1-6; D unclear. V dropped 1 base and J dropped 7 bases, with 5 bases sitting between them. Germline CDR1 and CDR2: LGHNT and FRNRAP. This CDR3 is built from 13 residues. The CDR3 DNA reads TGTGCTAGTGGTTTGGCCTTAAATTCACCCCTCCACTTT. Its translation: CASGLALNSPLHF.

The chain combines TRBV18 with TRBJ1-1; no reliable D call. CDR1 and CDR2 from the germline V gene are KGHSH and LQKENI. The CDR3 has 13 residues. Trimming cost V 2 bases and J 0 bases, with 4 bases left between them. For the CDR3, the DNA is TGTGCCAGCTCACCATCTCTGAACACTGAAGCTTTCTTT. This gives the protein CASSPSLNTEAFF.

The chain joins TRBV11-2 to TRBJ2-5, with TRBD1 matching over 9 bases. Germline CDR1 reads SGHAT; CDR2 reads FQNNGV. This CDR3 has 15 residues. V gave up 4 bases and J gave up 4 bases; unmatched junction bases: 7. The CDR3 is CASSSLTGGIETQYF. CDR3 nucleotide sequence: TGTGCCAGCAGCTCCTTGACAGGGGGGATAGAGACCCAGTACTTC.

The chain is built from TRBV7-9 and TRBJ1-2; 9 positions match TRBD1. V dropped 5 bases and J dropped 6; count of bases not matched to a gene: 7. The CDR3 contains 14 residues. Germline lookup yields CDR1 SEHNR and CDR2 FQNEAQ (reference sequence). CDR3 DNA: TGTGCCAGCAGCCTTGACAGGGGGGAGCATGGCTACACCTTC. This encodes CASSLDRGEHGYTF.

This chain links TRBV6-2 or TRBV6-3 with TRBJ1-6; possibly TRBD1 for D (6 bases). CDR1 and CDR2 (germline): MNHEY, SVGEGT. The length of the CDR3 is 17 residues. The ends were cut back, 0 bases at V and 10 bases at J, with 19 bases in the middle. The CDR3 region is CASSYSIGRQEYSPLHF. The CDR3 DNA reads as TGTGCCAGCAGTTACTCGATTGGGAGACAGGAGTACTCACCCCTCCACTTT.